This T cell receptor beta chain derives from a study of CD8 T cells in ankylosing spondylitis. Overall study results and limits: It appeared that ankylosing spondylitis blood was characterized by a TCR beta motif of fewer than ten highly homologous variants. The study looked at matched synovial fluid samples from ankylosing spondylitis patients. Disease-linked clones were reported to be significantly enriched there. The disease-linked clones had a CD8+ phenotype and low blood frequencies.

V lost 3 bases, J lost 4 bases, and 13 bases lay in between. The CDR3 covers 14 residues. CDR1 MNHNS and CDR2 SASEGT come from the germline V gene. Notes on this clonotype: Its antigen remains unidentified.

Quantitative 5'-RACE with molecular barcodes produced the TCR beta libraries. TCRdb reanalysed the 5' RACE reads using MiXCR and keeps one entry per CDR3 protein. Found here are 650,000 to 800,000 distinct CDR3 sequences, roughly 19% of them singletons; the top ten hold around 20%. Input material: blood, either unsorted or a sorted T cell fraction (not recorded which). The chain has TRBV6-1 and TRBJ2-7; D is undetermined. This TCR came from a male donor with ankylosing spondylitis. In nucleotides, the CDR3 is TGTGCCAGCAGTGAGCGCCGGAACTCTTACGAGCAGTACTTC. As protein: CASSERRNSYEQYF.